This T cell receptor beta chain was observed in a study of blood T cell repertoires in COVID-19 (dated by TCRdb to 2018 to 2021). Background for the entire study: The collaborator samples originated in the United States, Italy and Spain and spanned the acute and convalescent phases of COVID-19. A de-identified subject ID, COVID-19 status, age in years and sex were almost always included in the sample metadata. The samples were drawn from two sources: the first 160 participants of the ongoing ImmuneRACE study, and some 1,300 subjects contributed by 6 global collaborators. The repertoires were made available in a free public database intended to serve as a resource for research on the immune response to SARS-CoV-2. Where HLA class I and class II types were available, the types were taken from metadata supplied by the sample provider, not from assay-based typing. Deeply sampled blood TCRbeta repertoires from subjects exposed to, actively infected with, or recovered from COVID-19 were included in the dataset. The material from the prospective study consisted of cDNA or gDNA derived from T cells, B-cell-depleted T cells, or PBMCs. Study-level results and caveats: The amount of clinical and demographic metadata varied by source and participant and was provided uncurated.

Enrolling through a virtual design, the prospective study's participants ranged in age from roughly 18 to 100 years and lived across roughly 24 United States geographic areas. To assign participants to cohorts, the prospective study relied on clinical history that participants themselves reported in a screening survey and a study questionnaire. Recovered participants in ImmuneRACE Cohort 3 were defined as having two consecutive negative NP/OP PCR tests, clearance from a healthcare professional, or resolution of symptoms. In the prospective study, whole blood, serum and a nasopharyngeal or oropharyngeal swab were collected from each participant by mobile phlebotomists. Prospective study participants could optionally give additional blood draws and questionnaires over an approximately two-month period. Before DNA extraction, prospective study blood samples were shipped either frozen or at room temperature.

CDR1 and CDR2 are read off the germline V gene (reference sequence) as LGHDT and YNNKEL. From the cysteine up to the phenylalanine, the CDR3 has a length of 18 residues. Here the CDR3 DNA is all that survives: 54 bases in frame from base 1. Trimming accounts for 0 bases at V and 3 bases at J, while the number of junction bases matched to no gene is 10. For this clone: The clone's antigen remains unknown. One base away there is no much larger clone; base qualities are not given.

TCRbeta CDR3 regions were amplified from genomic DNA using the immunoSEQ Assay, a bias-controlled multiplex PCR. On the authors' methods: The number of nucleated cells in each sample was estimated from the amplification of reference gene primers within the assay. To quantify the absolute abundance of each unique TCRbeta CDR3 rearrangement, sequence reads were collapsed and filtered. Productive Simpson clonality was computed per sample as the square root of Simpson's diversity index over productive rearrangements. In TCRdb, the immuneACCESS table is reduced to in-frame sequences with V and J assigned. These tables do not hold every clone; where another copy was compared, an unresolved V gene accounts for under half, and the others remain unexplained. The V and J calls and clone size are taken from that table; D and trimming were inferred from the DNA. This sample lists some 250,000 clones; roughly 91% were detected once. The ten largest account for around 10% of the sample.

The material sequenced was PBMCs or T cells enriched from blood (not recorded which). The receptor comes from a man between 35 and 55 years old who had recovered from COVID-19. The chain links TRBV3-1 (or the pseudogene TRBV3-2) with TRBJ2-1, and 8 junction bases match TRBD1. The DNA sequence reads TGTGCCAGCAGCCAAGATTGGGACAGGAGTACTATCTACAATGAGCAGTTCTTC. Its amino acids are CASSQDWDRSTIYNEQFF.